Here is one T cell receptor (beta chain) with its context. Its matching antigen is unknown. The sample originates from a study of cytomegalovirus exposure and HLA in healthy donors. Notes on the study in general: Accurate predictions that matched the HLA-A and HLA-B alleles of most subjects were reportedly made from TCR beta sequences. Per published reports, the classifier diagnosed cytomegalovirus status with high specificity and sensitivity.

Germline V CDR1 and CDR2: SGHRS, YFSETQ. Deletions cut 6 bases from V and 0 bases from J, with 20 bases between. The CDR3 spans 17 residues. Use of 60 Vbeta and 13 Jbeta primers characterized the PCR. Libraries were prepared by immunoSEQ multiplex PCR; TCRdb keeps only in-frame clonotypes and omits some of them. The data contain about 130,000 clones, about four fifths of them singletons. The chain recombines TRBV5-1 with TRBJ2-3; D may be TRBD1 (6 bases). Specimen: PBMCs. This receptor was identified in a woman aged 40 to 50 in good health and CMV-seropositive. CDR3 region: CASTLLPGQLSTDTQYF. The CDR3 region has the DNA TGCGCCAGCACCCTACTACCCGGACAGCTAAGCACAGATACGCAGTATTTT.